A single sample gave rise to the 5 T cell receptor beta chains below, sequenced in a study of cytomegalovirus exposure and HLA in healthy donors. 60 Vbeta and 13 Jbeta primers were used in PCR. The assay was immunoSEQ multiplex PCR, and TCRdb's table has in-frame clones only and misses some. The sample includes approximately 140,000 clones, about two thirds of them seen just once. The sequenced sample was PBMCs. Receptors were obtained from a human donor in good health.

The chain carries TRBV5-6 and TRBJ2-7; TRBD1 matches at 8 bases. The CDR3 runs 15 residues. V shed 0 bases and J 3 bases; nucleotides not matched to a gene: 5. Per the germline V gene, CDR1 is SGHDT and CDR2 is YYEEEE. The CDR3 bases are TGTGCCAGCAGCTTGGGGTTCGGGACAGGCTACGAGCAGTACTTC. Its translation is CASSLGFGTGYEQYF.

The V and J genes are TRBV5-4 and TRBJ2-5; TRBD1 agrees at 8 bases. Germline V gene sequence: CDR1 SGHNT, CDR2 YYREEE (reference sequence). V shed 3 bases, J shed 7 bases, and the junction held 20 bases outside the gene matches. The CDR3 loop spans 18 amino acids. CDR3 amino acids: CASSSPEGPTGVLGTQYF. The CDR3 DNA is TGTGCCAGCAGCTCCCCGGAAGGCCCGACAGGGGTGTTAGGGACCCAGTACTTC. The whole variable domain, remainder taken from reference TRBV5-4 and TRBJ2-5, is ETGVTQSPTHLIKTRGQQVTLRCSSQSGHNTVSWYQQALGQGPQFIFQYYREEENGRGNFPPRFSGLQFPNYSSELNVNALELDDSALYLCASSSPEGPTGVLGTQYFGPGTRLLVL.

The chain links TRBV4-3 to TRBJ1-6; D unclear. Germline CDR1 reads LGHNA; CDR2 reads YSLEER. Trimming left V 4 bases short and J 6 bases short, with 10 bases between. The CDR3 extends over 14 amino acids. The CDR3 DNA reads as TGCGCCAGCAGCCCCCGCCCCAGTAATTCACCCCTCCACTTT. Its protein product is CASSPRPSNSPLHF.

The chain employs TRBV30 and TRBJ2-7; 9 nucleotides line up with TRBD2. Germline values: CDR1 GTSNPN, CDR2 SVGIG (reference sequence). The CDR3 runs to 17 residues. After removal of 0 bases from V and 6 bases from J, the junction contained 15 bases not matched to a gene. This CDR3 reads CAWSVTLAGGPYREQYF. The DNA of the CDR3 is TGTGCCTGGAGTGTTACGTTGGCGGGAGGGCCATATCGCGAGCAGTACTTC.

V is TRBV28 and J is TRBJ1-5; perhaps TRBD1 as D (6 bases). This CDR3 is built from 13 residues. Trimming pared 6 bases from V and 1 base from J, leaving 7 bases between. Per germline, CDR1 MDHEN and CDR2 SYDVKM. The CDR3 loop is CASSDRSNQPQHF. The CDR3 nucleotides are TGTGCCAGCAGCGACAGGAGCAATCAGCCCCAGCATTTT.